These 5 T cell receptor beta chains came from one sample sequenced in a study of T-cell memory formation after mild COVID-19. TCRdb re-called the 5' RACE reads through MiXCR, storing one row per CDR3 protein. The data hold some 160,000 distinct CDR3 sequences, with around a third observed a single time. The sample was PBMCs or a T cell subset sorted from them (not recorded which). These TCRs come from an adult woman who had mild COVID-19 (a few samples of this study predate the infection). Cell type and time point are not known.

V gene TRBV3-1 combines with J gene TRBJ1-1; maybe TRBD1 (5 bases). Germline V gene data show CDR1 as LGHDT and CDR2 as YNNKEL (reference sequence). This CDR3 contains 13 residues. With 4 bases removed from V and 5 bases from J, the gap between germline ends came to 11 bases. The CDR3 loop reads CASSPLGGTEAFF. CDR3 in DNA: TGTGCCAGCAGCCCTTTGGGGGGGACTGAAGCTTTCTTT.

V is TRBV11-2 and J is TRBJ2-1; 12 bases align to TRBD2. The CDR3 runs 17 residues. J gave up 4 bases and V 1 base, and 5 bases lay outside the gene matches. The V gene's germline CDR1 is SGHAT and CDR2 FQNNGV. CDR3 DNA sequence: TGTGCCAGCAGCTTAGGCACTAGCGGGGGGTTTTACAATGAGCAGTTCTTC. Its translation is CASSLGTSGGFYNEQFF.

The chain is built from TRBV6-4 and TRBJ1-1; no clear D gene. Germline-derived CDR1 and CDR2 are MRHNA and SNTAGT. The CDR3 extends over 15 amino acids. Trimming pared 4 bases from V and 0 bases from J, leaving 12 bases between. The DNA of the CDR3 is TGTGCCAGCAGTGTGACACTTCTCCTGAACACTGAAGCTTTCTTT. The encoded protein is CASSVTLLLNTEAFF.

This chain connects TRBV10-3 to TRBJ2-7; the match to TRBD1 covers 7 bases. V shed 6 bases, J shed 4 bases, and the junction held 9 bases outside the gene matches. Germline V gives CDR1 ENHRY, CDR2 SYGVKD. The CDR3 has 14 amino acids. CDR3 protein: CAIRPGQAMYEQYF. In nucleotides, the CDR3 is TGTGCCATCAGGCCTGGACAGGCGATGTACGAGCAGTACTTC.

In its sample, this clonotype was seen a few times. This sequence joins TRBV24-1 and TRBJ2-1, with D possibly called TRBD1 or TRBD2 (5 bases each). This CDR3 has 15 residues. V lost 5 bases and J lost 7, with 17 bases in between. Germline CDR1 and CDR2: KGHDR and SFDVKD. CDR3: CATSARLGTGNEQFF. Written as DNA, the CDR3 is TGTGCCACCAGTGCCCGACTCGGGACGGGTAATGAGCAGTTCTTC.